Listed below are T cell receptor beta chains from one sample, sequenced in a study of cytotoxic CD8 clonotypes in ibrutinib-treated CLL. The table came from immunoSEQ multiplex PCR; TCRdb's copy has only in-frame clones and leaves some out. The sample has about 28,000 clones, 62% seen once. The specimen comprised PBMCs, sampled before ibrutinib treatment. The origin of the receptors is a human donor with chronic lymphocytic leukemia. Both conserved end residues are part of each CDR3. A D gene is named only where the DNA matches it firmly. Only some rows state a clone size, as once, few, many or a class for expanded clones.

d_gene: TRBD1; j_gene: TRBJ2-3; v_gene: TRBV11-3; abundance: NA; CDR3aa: CASSLRAGGAGDTQYF; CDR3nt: TGTGCCAGCAGCTTAAGGGCAGGGGGCGCAGGAGATACGCAGTATTTT
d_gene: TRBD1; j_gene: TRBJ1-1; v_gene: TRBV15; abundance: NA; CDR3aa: CATSRPGGVNTEAFF; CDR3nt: TGTGCCACCAGCAGACCAGGGGGGGTGAACACTGAAGCTTTCTTT
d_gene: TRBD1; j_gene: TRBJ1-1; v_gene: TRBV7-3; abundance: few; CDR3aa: CASSHSGQGAEAFF; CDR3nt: TGTGCCAGCAGCCACTCCGGACAGGGGGCTGAAGCTTTCTTT
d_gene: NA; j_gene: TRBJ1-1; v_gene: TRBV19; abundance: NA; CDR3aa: CASSATTRGPTEAFF; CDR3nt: TGTGCCAGTAGTGCCACGACAAGGGGTCCGACTGAAGCTTTCTTT
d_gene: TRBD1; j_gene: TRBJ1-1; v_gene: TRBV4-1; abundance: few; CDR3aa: CASSQGTGPNTEAFF; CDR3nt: TGCGCCAGCAGCCAAGGGACAGGGCCGAACACTGAAGCTTTCTTT
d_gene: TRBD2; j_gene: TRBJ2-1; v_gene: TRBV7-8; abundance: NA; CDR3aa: CASSWAPPGTSGYNEQFF; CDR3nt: TGTGCCAGCAGCTGGGCTCCACCGGGGACTAGCGGTTACAATGAGCAGTTCTTC
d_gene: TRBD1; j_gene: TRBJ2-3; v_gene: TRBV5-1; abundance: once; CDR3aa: CASSLVTGEIDTQYF; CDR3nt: TGCGCCAGCAGCCTTGTGACAGGGGAGATAGATACGCAGTATTTT
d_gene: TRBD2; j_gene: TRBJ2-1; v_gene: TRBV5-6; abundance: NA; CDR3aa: CASSLEWGLAANEQFF; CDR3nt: TGTGCCAGCAGCTTGGAATGGGGACTAGCGGCCAATGAGCAGTTCTTC
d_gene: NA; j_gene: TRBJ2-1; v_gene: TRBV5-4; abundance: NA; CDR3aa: CASSLDSNEQFF; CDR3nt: TGTGCCAGCAGCTTGGACTCAAATGAGCAGTTCTTC
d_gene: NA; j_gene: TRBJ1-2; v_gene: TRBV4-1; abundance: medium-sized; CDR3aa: CASSQDPWGGVFVGYTF; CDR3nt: TGCGCCAGCAGCCAAGATCCCTGGGGGGGCGTGTTTGTTGGCTACACCTTC
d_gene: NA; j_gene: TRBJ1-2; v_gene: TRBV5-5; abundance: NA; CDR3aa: CASSLELPRGANYGYTF; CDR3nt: TGTGCCAGCAGCTTGGAATTGCCCCGGGGTGCGAACTATGGCTACACCTTC
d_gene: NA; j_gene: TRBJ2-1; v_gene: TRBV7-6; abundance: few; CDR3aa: CASSPAVVLGAEQFF; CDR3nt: TGTGCCAGCAGCCCGGCCGTGGTGTTGGGAGCGGAGCAGTTCTTC
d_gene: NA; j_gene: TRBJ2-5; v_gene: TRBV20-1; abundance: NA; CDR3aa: CSATGSETQYF; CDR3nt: TGCAGTGCTACCGGGAGTGAGACCCAGTACTTC
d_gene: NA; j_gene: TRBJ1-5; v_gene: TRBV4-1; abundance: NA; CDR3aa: CASSQDGQPQHF; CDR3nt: TGCGCCAGCAGCCAAGATGGACAGCCCCAGCATTTT
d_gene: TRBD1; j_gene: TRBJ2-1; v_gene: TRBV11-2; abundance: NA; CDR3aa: CASSPTWTGDNEQFF; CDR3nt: TGTGCCAGCAGCCCCACATGGACAGGGGACAATGAGCAGTTCTTC
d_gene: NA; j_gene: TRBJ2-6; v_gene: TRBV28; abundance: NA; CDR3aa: CASSLGHDSGANVLTF; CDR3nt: TGTGCCAGCAGTCTAGGCCATGACTCTGGGGCCAACGTCCTGACTTTC
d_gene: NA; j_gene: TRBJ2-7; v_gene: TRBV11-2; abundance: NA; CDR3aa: CASSGGHLSSYEQYF; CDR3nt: TGTGCCAGCAGCGGGGGACACCTGAGCTCCTACGAGCAGTACTTC
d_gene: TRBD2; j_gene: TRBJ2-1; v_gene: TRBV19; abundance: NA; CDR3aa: CASLLSSGDNEQFF; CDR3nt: TGTGCCAGCCTGCTCAGTAGCGGGGACAATGAGCAGTTCTTC
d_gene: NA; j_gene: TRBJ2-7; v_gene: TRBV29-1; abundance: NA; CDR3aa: CSVEDRVRLGEQYF; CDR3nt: TGCAGCGTTGAAGACCGTGTTAGGCTGGGGGAGCAGTACTTC
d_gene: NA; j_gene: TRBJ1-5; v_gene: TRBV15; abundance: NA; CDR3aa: CATSRDQYSNQPQHF; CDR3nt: TGTGCCACCAGCAGAGATCAGTATTCAAATCAGCCCCAGCATTTT